Listed below are T cell receptor beta chains from one sample, sequenced in a study of T-cell memory formation after mild COVID-19. MiXCR was run by TCRdb on the 5' RACE reads, yielding one entry per CDR3 protein. The data contain fewer than 60,000 distinct CDR3 sequences, approximately 12% of them singletons. Sequencing input: PBMCs or a T cell subset sorted from them (not recorded which). The origin of the receptors is a young man who had mild COVID-19 (a few samples of this study predate the infection). Cell type and time point are not known. Each CDR3 is given with its conserved first and last residue. Each record gives: CDR3 DNA, CDR3 protein, D gene, J gene, CDR3 length, V gene, clone size. The D gene is left open where the match is weak. Size values are once, few and many counts, or a class for expanded clones, and some rows have none.

TGCAGCGTAGTAAAGGGGGTCGAAGCTTTCTTT CSVVKGVEAFF NA TRBJ1-1 11 TRBV29-1 NA
TGTGCCAGCAGCTTAGTCGGCGGGGGCAATCAGCCCCAGCATTTT CASSLVGGGNQPQHF NA TRBJ1-5 15 TRBV7-2 many
TGTGCCAGCAGCTCGAACCGGGACAGGGGACGCCAGCCCCAGCATTTT CASSSNRDRGRQPQHF TRBD1 TRBJ1-5 16 TRBV5-6 few
TGTGCCAGCAGCCAAAAAGAAAGCGGGGGGGATCCGTTCTTC CASSQKESGGDPFF TRBD2 TRBJ2-1 14 TRBV14 few
TGTGCCAGCAGTCGGGACGGGAGCTCCTACGAGCAGTACTTC CASSRDGSSYEQYF NA TRBJ2-7 14 TRBV2 NA
TGCAGTGCTTCCTCCGGGACAGGGAGCACTGGAAACACCATATATTTT CSASSGTGSTGNTIYF TRBD1 TRBJ1-3 16 TRBV20-1 NA
TGCGCCAGCAGCTTGGTGGGGAGCTCTGAGCAGTTCTTC CASSLVGSSEQFF NA TRBJ2-1 13 TRBV5-1 NA
TGCGCCAGCAGCCCAGGGACAGGGGCTAGCACCGGGGAGCTGTTTTTT CASSPGTGASTGELFF TRBD1 TRBJ2-2 16 TRBV5-1 NA
TGCGCCAGCAGCCAAGACTACCGGGACATCCACGAGCAGTACTTC CASSQDYRDIHEQYF NA TRBJ2-7 15 TRBV4-3 NA
TGCAGCGTTTGGGGGGGCCACGGGAATGAGCAGTTCTTC CSVWGGHGNEQFF NA TRBJ2-1 13 TRBV29-1 many
TGCAGTGCAAAGCCCGGGGGCCGCATGAACACTGAAGCTTTCTTT CSAKPGGRMNTEAFF NA TRBJ1-1 15 TRBV20-1 NA
TGCGCCAGCAGCTTGGTTCCTAGCGGGGGGAATGAGCAGTTCTTC CASSLVPSGGNEQFF TRBD2 TRBJ2-1 15 TRBV5-1 few
TGTGCCAGCCTAGGGACCGGGGGGGTCAATGAGCAGTTCTTC CASLGTGGVNEQFF TRBD2 TRBJ2-1 14 TRBV12-3/TRBV12-4 few
TGCAGCGTTGAAGGGCAGGGCAACACTGAAGCTTTCTTT CSVEGQGNTEAFF NA TRBJ1-1 13 TRBV29-1 few
TGTGCCAGCGTGGACAGGGAGAATGGTTATGGCTACACCTTC CASVDRENGYGYTF TRBD1 TRBJ1-2 14 TRBV6-2/TRBV6-3 few
TGTGCCAGCAGTTCAGTAGCGGGGGGCACAGATACGCAGTATTTT CASSSVAGGTDTQYF TRBD2 TRBJ2-3 15 TRBV12-3/TRBV12-4 few
TGTGCCAGCAGCCCGGACAGGGGAAATGAAGCTTTCTTT CASSPDRGNEAFF TRBD1 TRBJ1-1 13 TRBV9 once
TGTGCCAATTCCGGGACAGGGGTCTCTGGGGCCAACGTCCTGACTTTC CANSGTGVSGANVLTF TRBD1 TRBJ2-6 16 TRBV10-3 many
TGTGCCAGCAGCTTGCGGCTTGGCGCCCTCAGCACAGATACGCAGTATTTT CASSLRLGALSTDTQYF NA TRBJ2-3 17 TRBV5-5 many
TGTGCCAGCAGTTTAAAACCGGGACAGGGGACTGAAGCTTTCTTT CASSLKPGQGTEAFF TRBD1 TRBJ1-1 15 TRBV6-5 NA
TGTGCCAGCAGCGTCAACCCTTGGCAGACCCAGTACTTC CASSVNPWQTQYF NA TRBJ2-5 13 TRBV7-2 few
TGCAGTGCTAGCTTTCGGCAGGGACGGGAAAAACTGTTTTTT CSASFRQGREKLFF NA TRBJ1-4 14 TRBV20-1 few
TGTGCCAGCAGCCCCAACAGGGTTGCCACCGGGGAGCTGTTTTTT CASSPNRVATGELFF NA TRBJ2-2 15 TRBV7-3 NA
TGCGCCAGCAGCCAGTACTTCCCCGTCCGGGACTATTGCTACACCTTC CASSQYFPVRDYCYTF NA TRBJ1-2 16 TRBV4-3 NA
TGTGCCAGCAGCCCCCGGGTCGGGGGCACCTATGGCTACACCTTC CASSPRVGGTYGYTF NA TRBJ1-2 15 TRBV7-6 NA
TGTGCCAGCGGCACTCCCGAACTAGCGGGGGAAGAGAATGAGCAGTTCTTC CASGTPELAGEENEQFF TRBD2 TRBJ2-1 17 TRBV2 many
TGTGCCAGCAGCTCCCAAGGGGGGGCTGGAAACACCATATATTTT CASSSQGGAGNTIYF NA TRBJ1-3 15 TRBV7-2 few
TGCAGTGCGAGGGTCGGGGGGTCTAACTATGGCTACACCTTC CSARVGGSNYGYTF NA TRBJ1-2 14 TRBV20-1 NA
TGCGCCAGCAGCTGGGGGAGCTCTGGAAACACCATATATTTT CASSWGSSGNTIYF NA TRBJ1-3 14 TRBV5-1 few
TGCGCCAGCAGCGTACTTAGCGGGGACACAGATACGCAGTATTTT CASSVLSGDTDTQYF TRBD2 TRBJ2-3 15 TRBV5-1 few
TGTGCCAGCAGCTTAGGGACGGTGGAAGAGACCCAGTACTTC CASSLGTVEETQYF NA TRBJ2-5 14 TRBV7-8 few
TGTGCCAGCAGATATAGCGGGGGCCGGAATACCGGGGAGCTGTTTTTT CASRYSGGRNTGELFF TRBD2 TRBJ2-2 16 TRBV12-3/TRBV12-4 NA
TGTGCCAGCAGCGTAGGACGGAGACAAGAGACCCAGTACTTC CASSVGRRQETQYF NA TRBJ2-5 14 TRBV9 few
TGTGCCAGCAGTCAGACGAACTATGGCTACACCTTC CASSQTNYGYTF NA TRBJ1-2 12 TRBV12-3/TRBV12-4 NA
TGTGCCAGCAGCTACAGAGGGGTGGGGGGAACAGATACGCAGTATTTT CASSYRGVGGTDTQYF NA TRBJ2-3 16 TRBV7-8 many
TGTGCCAGCAGCAGAAGGGCACAGGGGGTCGATACGCAGTATTTT CASSRRAQGVDTQYF TRBD1 TRBJ2-3 15 TRBV5-6 many
TGTGCCAGTCTTGGGACTATCTTGGATGAGCAGTTCTTC CASLGTILDEQFF TRBD2 TRBJ2-1 13 TRBV6-1 NA
TGTGCCAGCAGTTTTGTACGCTATGGCTACACCTTC CASSFVRYGYTF NA TRBJ1-2 12 TRBV12-3/TRBV12-4 NA
TGCGCCAGCAGCCCTATTGCGGGGGGAACAGATACGCAGTATTTT CASSPIAGGTDTQYF TRBD2 TRBJ2-3 15 TRBV4-1 few
TGCGCCAGCAGCCCTCCTCGAGGGGGGGGCACAGATACGCAGTATTTT CASSPPRGGGTDTQYF NA TRBJ2-3 16 TRBV5-1 many
TGTGCCACCAGCAGAGCTCGACAGGGTCTTAGCAATCAGCCCCAGCATTTT CATSRARQGLSNQPQHF TRBD1 TRBJ1-5 17 TRBV15 NA